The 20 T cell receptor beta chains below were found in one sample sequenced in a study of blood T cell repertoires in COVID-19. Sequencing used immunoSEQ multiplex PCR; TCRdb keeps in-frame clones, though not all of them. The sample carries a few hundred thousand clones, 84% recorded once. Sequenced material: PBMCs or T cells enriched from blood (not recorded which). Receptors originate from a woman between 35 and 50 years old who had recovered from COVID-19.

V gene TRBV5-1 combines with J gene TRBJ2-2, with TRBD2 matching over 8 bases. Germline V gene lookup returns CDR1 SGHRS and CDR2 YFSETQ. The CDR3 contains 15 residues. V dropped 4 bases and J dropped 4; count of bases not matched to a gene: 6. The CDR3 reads CASSLIAGSTGELFF. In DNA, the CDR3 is TGCGCCAGCAGCCTTATAGCGGGAAGCACCGGGGAGCTGTTTTTT.

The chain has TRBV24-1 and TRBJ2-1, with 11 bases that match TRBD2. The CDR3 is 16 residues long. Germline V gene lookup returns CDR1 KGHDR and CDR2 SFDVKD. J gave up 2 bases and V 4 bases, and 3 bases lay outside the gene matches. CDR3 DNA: TGTGCCACCAGTGAGACTAGCGGGGTAACCTACAATGAGCAGTTCTTC. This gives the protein CATSETSGVTYNEQFF.

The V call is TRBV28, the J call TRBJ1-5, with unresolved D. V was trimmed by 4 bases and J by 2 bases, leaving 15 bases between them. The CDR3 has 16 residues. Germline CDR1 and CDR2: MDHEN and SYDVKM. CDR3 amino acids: CASSSPTVAGNQPQHF. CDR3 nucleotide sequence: TGTGCCAGCAGTTCCCCCACGGTAGCGGGCAATCAGCCCCAGCATTTT.

The CDR3 protein is CSVEDQRRNYGYTF. CDR3 nucleotides: TGCAGCGTTGAAGATCAGAGGCGTAACTATGGCTACACCTTC. This chain joins TRBV29-1 and TRBJ1-2; D not certain. CDR3 length: 14 residues. Germline values: CDR1 SQVTM, CDR2 ANQGSEA. Trimming removed 0 bases from V and 1 base from J, with 9 bases in between.

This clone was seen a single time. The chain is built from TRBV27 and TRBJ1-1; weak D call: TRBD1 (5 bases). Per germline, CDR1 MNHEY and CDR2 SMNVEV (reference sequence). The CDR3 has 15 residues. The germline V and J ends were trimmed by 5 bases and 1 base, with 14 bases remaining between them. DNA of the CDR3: TGTGCCAGCAGTCCCCGGGGGGGTTCGAACACTGAAGCTTTCTTT. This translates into CASSPRGGSNTEAFF.

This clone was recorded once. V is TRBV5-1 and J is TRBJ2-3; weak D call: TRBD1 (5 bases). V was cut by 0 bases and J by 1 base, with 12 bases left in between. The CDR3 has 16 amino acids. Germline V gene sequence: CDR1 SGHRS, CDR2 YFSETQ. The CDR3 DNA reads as TGCGCCAGCAGCTTGGAAGCCAGGGTGGGCACAGATACGCAGTATTTT. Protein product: CASSLEARVGTDTQYF.

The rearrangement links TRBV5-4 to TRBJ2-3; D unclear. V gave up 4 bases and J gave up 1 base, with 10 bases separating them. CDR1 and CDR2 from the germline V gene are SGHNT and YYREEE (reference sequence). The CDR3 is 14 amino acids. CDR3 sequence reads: CASSDARGTDTQYF. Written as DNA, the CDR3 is TGTGCCAGCAGCGATGCCCGGGGCACAGATACGCAGTATTTT.

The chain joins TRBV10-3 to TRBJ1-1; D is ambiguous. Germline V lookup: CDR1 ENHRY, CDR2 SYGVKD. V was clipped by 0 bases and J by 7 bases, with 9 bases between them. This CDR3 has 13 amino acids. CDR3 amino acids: CAISESMAIEAFF. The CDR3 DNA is TGTGCCATCAGTGAGTCGATGGCAATTGAAGCTTTCTTT.

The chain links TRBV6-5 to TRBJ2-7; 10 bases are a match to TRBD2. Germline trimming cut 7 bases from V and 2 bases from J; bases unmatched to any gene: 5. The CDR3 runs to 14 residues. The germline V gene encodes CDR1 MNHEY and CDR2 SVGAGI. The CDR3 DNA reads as TGTGCCAGCACACCGACTAGCGGGCCCTACGAGCAGTACTTC. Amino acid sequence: CASTPTSGPYEQYF.

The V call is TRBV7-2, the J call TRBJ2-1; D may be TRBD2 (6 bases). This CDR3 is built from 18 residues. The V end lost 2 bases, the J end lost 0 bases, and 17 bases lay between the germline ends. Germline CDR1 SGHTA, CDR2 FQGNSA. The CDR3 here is CASSLRVGDGSSYNEQFF. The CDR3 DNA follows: TGTGCCAGCAGCTTAAGGGTAGGAGACGGGAGCTCCTACAATGAGCAGTTCTTC.

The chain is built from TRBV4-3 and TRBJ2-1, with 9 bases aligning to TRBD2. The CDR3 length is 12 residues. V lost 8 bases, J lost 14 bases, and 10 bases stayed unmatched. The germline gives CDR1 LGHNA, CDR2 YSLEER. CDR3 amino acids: CASYLAGDREFF. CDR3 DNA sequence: TGCGCCAGCTATTTAGCGGGAGATCGGGAGTTCTTC.

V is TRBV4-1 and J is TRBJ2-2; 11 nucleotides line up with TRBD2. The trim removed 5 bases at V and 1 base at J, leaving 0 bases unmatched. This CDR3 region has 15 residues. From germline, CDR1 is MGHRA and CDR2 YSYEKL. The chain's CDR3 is CASSTSGRNTGELFF. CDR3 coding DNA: TGCGCCAGCAGCACTAGCGGGAGGAACACCGGGGAGCTGTTTTTT.

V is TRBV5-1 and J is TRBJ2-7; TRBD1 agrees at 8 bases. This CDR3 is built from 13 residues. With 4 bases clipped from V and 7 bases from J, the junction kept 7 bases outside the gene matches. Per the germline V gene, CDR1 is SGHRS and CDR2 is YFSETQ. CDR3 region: CASSPTGAGEQYF. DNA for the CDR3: TGCGCCAGCAGCCCGACAGGGGCAGGGGAGCAGTACTTC.

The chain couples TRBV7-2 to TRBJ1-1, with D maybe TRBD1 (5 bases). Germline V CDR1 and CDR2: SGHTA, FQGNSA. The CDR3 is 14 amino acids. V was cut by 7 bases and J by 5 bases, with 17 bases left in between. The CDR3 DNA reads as TGTGCCAGCAACCCGACCCCGGGGGTGACTGAAGCTTTCTTT. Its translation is CASNPTPGVTEAFF.

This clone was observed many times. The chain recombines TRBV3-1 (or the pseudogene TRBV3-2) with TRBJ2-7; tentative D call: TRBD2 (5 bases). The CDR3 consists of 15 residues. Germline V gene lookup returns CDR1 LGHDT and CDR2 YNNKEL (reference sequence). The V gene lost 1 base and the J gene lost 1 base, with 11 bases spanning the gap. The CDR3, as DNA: TGTGCCAGCAGCCAAGTCTTCGGGAAGTCCTACGAGCAGTACTTC. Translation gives CASSQVFGKSYEQYF.

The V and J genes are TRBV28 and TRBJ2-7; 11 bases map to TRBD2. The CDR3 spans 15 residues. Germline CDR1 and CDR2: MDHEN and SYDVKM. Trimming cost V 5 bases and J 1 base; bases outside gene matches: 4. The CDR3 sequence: CASSGGLADSYEQYV. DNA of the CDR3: TGTGCCAGCAGTGGGGGACTAGCGGATTCCTACGAGCAGTACGTC.

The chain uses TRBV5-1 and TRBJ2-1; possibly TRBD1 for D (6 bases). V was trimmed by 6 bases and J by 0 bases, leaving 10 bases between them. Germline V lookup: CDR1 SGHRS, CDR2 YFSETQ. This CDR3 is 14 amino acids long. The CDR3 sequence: CASKRDNSYNEQFF. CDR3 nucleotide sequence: TGCGCCAGCAAACGGGACAACTCCTACAATGAGCAGTTCTTC.

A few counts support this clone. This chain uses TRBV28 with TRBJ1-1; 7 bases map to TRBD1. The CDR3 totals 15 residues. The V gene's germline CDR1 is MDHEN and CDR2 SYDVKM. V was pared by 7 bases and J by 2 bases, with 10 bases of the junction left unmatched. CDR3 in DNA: TGTGCCAGCAAACCCATTAACAGGGGTAACACTGAAGCTTTCTTT. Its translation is CASKPINRGNTEAFF.

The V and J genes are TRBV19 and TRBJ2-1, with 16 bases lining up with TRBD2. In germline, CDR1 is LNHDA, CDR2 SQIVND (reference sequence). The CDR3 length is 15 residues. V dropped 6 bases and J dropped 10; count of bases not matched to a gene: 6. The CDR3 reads CASRPGTSGGEEQFF. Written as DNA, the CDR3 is TGTGCCAGTAGACCCGGGACTAGCGGGGGGGAGGAGCAGTTCTTC.

CDR3 residues: CASSLEADQPQHF. The CDR3 DNA reads as TGTGCCAGCAGCTTAGAGGCGGATCAGCCCCAGCATTTT. V gene TRBV11-2 combines with J gene TRBJ1-5; D remains ambiguous. The CDR3 is made up of 13 amino acids. The V end was cut by 0 bases, the J end by 5 bases, with 5 bases between. The germline V gene encodes CDR1 SGHAT and CDR2 FQNNGV.